The 21 T cell receptor beta chains below all came from one sample that was sequenced in a study of breast tumors, draining lymph nodes, adjacent tissues. TCRdb redid the calling of the multiplex PCR reads with MiXCR, one entry per CDR3 protein. The table includes under 150,000 distinct CDR3 sequences, about a fifth detected once. Breast cancer patients provided tissue from their axillary draining lymph nodes. Source material: axillary lymph node tissue. These receptors all stem from a female donor with breast cancer. Some clones in this sample may be carry-over from other donors' samples.

This clonotype was recorded at least ten times. CDR3 coding DNA: TGTGCTAGTGGTTTAAGGGCTAGCACAGATACGCAGTATTTT. It specifies CASGLRASTDTQYF. The chain uses TRBV12-5 and TRBJ2-3; D is unresolved. Germline CDR1 reads LGHNT; CDR2 reads FRNRAP. The ends were cut back, 3 bases at V and 0 bases at J, with 7 bases in the middle. The CDR3 spans 14 residues.

This clonotype was counted many times. The V and J genes are TRBV11-2 and TRBJ2-3, with 7 bases aligning to TRBD1. The CDR3 loop spans 15 amino acids. Germline lookup yields CDR1 SGHAT and CDR2 FQNNGV. The V segment lost 5 bases and the J segment 0 bases; nucleotides outside the gene matches: 5. CDR3 DNA: TGTGCCAGCAGCGCCCGGGACAGAAGCACAGATACGCAGTATTTT. Residues: CASSARDRSTDTQYF.

There are many counts of this clonotype. The chain uses TRBV19 and TRBJ2-7; tentative D call: TRBD1 (5 bases). Trimming stripped 7 bases from V and 0 bases from J, with 13 bases between. The CDR3 length is 14 residues. From germline, CDR1 is LNHDA and CDR2 SQIVND (reference sequence). The DNA of the CDR3 is TGTGCCAGTACGGTGACAGCAAGCTCCTACGAGCAGTACTTC. It encodes CASTVTASSYEQYF.

This clonotype was seen many times. The chain employs TRBV5-1 and TRBJ2-2, with TRBD2 matching over 14 bases. Trimming cost V 4 bases and J 1 base; bases outside gene matches: 9. The length of the CDR3 is 19 residues. Germline lookup yields CDR1 SGHRS and CDR2 YFSETQ. The CDR3 reads CASSPGLAGGTKNTGELFF. CDR3 DNA sequence: TGCGCCAGCAGCCCCGGACTAGCGGGAGGCACTAAGAACACCGGGGAGCTGTTTTTT.

The chain has TRBV30 and TRBJ2-7; 13 bases map to TRBD2. The CDR3 extends over 14 amino acids. Germline V gives CDR1 GTSNPN, CDR2 SVGIG (reference sequence). The V and J ends lost 3 bases and 9 bases, in that order; junction bases with no gene match: 8. The CDR3 sequence: CAWSLLAGGPGQYF. The CDR3, as DNA: TGTGCCTGGAGCCTACTAGCGGGAGGGCCTGGGCAGTACTTC.

There are many counts of this clonotype. The chain is built from TRBV11-3 and TRBJ2-3, with TRBD2 identical over 12 bases. J lost 7 bases, V lost 5 bases, and 1 base had no gene match. This CDR3 has 13 residues. Germline assignment: CDR1 SGHNT and CDR2 YENEEA. DNA for the CDR3: TGTGCCAGCAGCGGGACTAGCGGGTATACGCAGTATTTT. It encodes CASSGTSGYTQYF. Complete variable domain (other parts from reference TRBV11-3 and TRBJ2-3): EAGVVQSPRYKIIEKKQPVAFWCNPISGHNTLYWYLQNLGQGPELLIRYENEEAVDDSQLPKDRFSAERLKGVDSTLKIQPAELGDSAVYLCASSGTSGYTQYFGPGTRLTVL.

The rearrangement links TRBV11-2 to TRBJ2-7; D not certain. In germline, CDR1 is SGHAT, CDR2 FQNNGV. This CDR3 comprises 17 residues. V was shortened by 1 base and J by 0 bases, with 16 bases between the two germline ends. This CDR3 reads CASSLASLSKSSYEQYF. The CDR3 DNA follows: TGTGCCAGCAGCTTAGCGTCTTTGTCCAAAAGCTCCTACGAGCAGTACTTC.

This clonotype was observed many times. This rearrangement joins TRBV28 to TRBJ2-2, with no clear D. Trimming pared 3 bases from V and 0 bases from J, leaving 8 bases between. Germline-derived CDR1 and CDR2 are MDHEN and SYDVKM. The CDR3 totals 15 residues. CDR3 nucleotides: TGTGCCAGCAGTTTCGGGCAGACGAACACCGGGGAGCTGTTTTTT. This gives the protein CASSFGQTNTGELFF.

This clonotype turned up a few times. V gene TRBV11-2 combines with J gene TRBJ2-5; TRBD2 might be the D (7 bases). Per germline, CDR1 SGHAT and CDR2 FQNNGV. V lost 6 bases, J lost 4 bases, and 15 bases lay in between. This CDR3 has 14 amino acids. The DNA for the CDR3 is TGTGCCAGCAGTCGCGGGAGAGGGGGAGAGACCCAGTACTTC. This codes for CASSRGRGGETQYF.

At least ten counts were recorded for this clonotype. J is TRBJ1-6 and V is TRBV30; the match to TRBD1 covers 8 bases. CDR1 and CDR2 from the germline V gene are GTSNPN and SVGIG (reference sequence). With V trimmed by 5 bases and J by 8 bases, 14 bases remained unmatched. The CDR3 is 16 residues long. CDR3 residues: CAWDRGRIGPYSPLHF. CDR3 in DNA: TGTGCCTGGGACAGGGGCCGGATTGGGCCATATTCACCCCTCCACTTT.

This clonotype was seen at least ten times. The chain employs TRBV5-6 and TRBJ1-4; possible D gene TRBD1, 5 bases. The V gene's germline CDR1 is SGHDT and CDR2 YYEEEE. Between the trimmed V and J ends, which lost 0 bases and 7 bases, there was a span of 13 bases. This CDR3 has 15 amino acids. The DNA for the CDR3 is TGTGCCAGCAGCTTGGCTCCGGGGCCGGGTGAAAAACTGTTTTTT. Residues: CASSLAPGPGEKLFF.

This clonotype was seen repeatedly, ten times or more. The CDR3 sequence is CASSLSQGNYGYTF. The CDR3 DNA reads as TGTGCCAGCAGCTTATCTCAGGGGAACTATGGCTACACCTTC. V gene TRBV7-2 combines with J gene TRBJ1-2; D might be TRBD1 (6 bases). CDR1 SGHTA and CDR2 FQGNSA come from the germline V gene. Trimming shortened V by 2 bases and J by 2 bases, and 9 bases separated the two germline ends. CDR3 length: 14 residues.

This clonotype was observed at least ten times. The V call is TRBV11-2, the J call TRBJ2-5; 10 bases match TRBD2. Germline values: CDR1 SGHAT, CDR2 FQNNGV. The V gene end was trimmed by 5 bases and the J gene end by 2 bases; junction bases not matched to a gene: 2. This CDR3 has 14 residues. The CDR3, as DNA: TGTGCCAGCAGCGATAGCGGGGGGCAAGAGACCCAGTACTTC. As protein: CASSDSGGQETQYF. Supplemented by reference TRBV11-2 and TRBJ2-5, the full variable domain reads EAGVAQSPRYKIIEKRQSVAFWCNPISGHATLYWYQQILGQGPKLLIQFQNNGVVDDSQLPKDRFSAERLKGVDSTLKIQPAKLEDSAVYLCASSDSGGQETQYFGPGTRLLVL.

This clonotype was picked up a small number of times. The chain couples TRBV19 to TRBJ1-5; D is possibly TRBD1 (6 bases). The germline CDR1 and CDR2 sequences are LNHDA and SQIVND (reference sequence). Trimming left V 1 base short and J 2 bases short, with 9 bases between. CDR3 length: 15 residues. In DNA form, the CDR3 reads TGTGCCAGTAGTATAGGTCCAGGGGGCAATCAGCCCCAGCATTTT. Encoded protein: CASSIGPGGNQPQHF.

This clonotype was seen many times. CDR3 DNA: TGCAGTGCAGGTCGATCTGGAAACACCATATATTTT. Amino acids: CSAGRSGNTIYF. The chain uses TRBV20-1 and TRBJ1-3; D call uncertain. CDR1 and CDR2 from the germline V gene are DFQATT and SNEGSKA (reference sequence). V lost 6 bases and J lost 1, with 7 bases in between. The CDR3 spans 12 residues.

This clonotype was detected many times. V gene TRBV9 combines with J gene TRBJ2-3; possible D gene TRBD2, 5 bases. Germline assignment: CDR1 SGDLS and CDR2 YYNGEE. V lost 4 bases and J lost 10, with 13 bases in between. The CDR3 consists of 12 residues. The CDR3: CASSPTMDSQYF. In DNA, the CDR3 is TGTGCCAGCAGCCCTACTATGGACTCGCAGTATTTT.

This clonotype was counted many times. The chain combines TRBV4-1 with TRBJ2-1; weak D call: TRBD1 (6 bases). This CDR3 comprises 13 residues. Trimming shortened V by 2 bases and J by 7 bases, and 9 bases separated the two germline ends. Germline CDR1 is MGHRA and CDR2 is YSYEKL. The chain's CDR3 is CASSQTQGNEQFF. The CDR3 DNA is TGCGCCAGCAGCCAAACGCAGGGGAATGAGCAGTTCTTC.

This clonotype came up many times. The V call is TRBV20-1, the J call TRBJ2-2; D might be TRBD1 (5 bases). The V gene lost 6 bases and the J gene lost 0 bases, with 11 bases spanning the gap. Germline V gene data show CDR1 as DFQATT and CDR2 as SNEGSKA (reference sequence). This CDR3 region has 14 residues. The chain's CDR3 is CSAGRASNTGELFF. DNA of the CDR3: TGCAGTGCGGGCAGGGCCTCGAACACCGGGGAGCTGTTTTTT.

This clonotype has a count of ten or more. The genes are TRBV3-1 and TRBJ2-7; D unresolved. Germline assignment: CDR1 LGHDT and CDR2 YNNKEL (reference sequence). The CDR3 has 13 amino acids. V lost 4 bases, J lost 4 bases, and 11 bases lay in between. The CDR3 spells CASSPRDAYEQYF. DNA for the CDR3: TGTGCCAGCAGCCCCCGCGATGCATACGAGCAGTACTTC.

In its sample, this clonotype was seen many times. V is TRBV30 and J is TRBJ1-2; D is unclear. This CDR3 contains 11 residues. CDR1 and CDR2 (germline): GTSNPN, SVGIG (reference sequence). Trimming left V 0 bases short and J 7 bases short, with 6 bases between. The CDR3 loop is CAWSVSLGYTF. The CDR3 region has the DNA TGTGCCTGGAGTGTATCCCTTGGCTACACCTTC.

This clonotype occurred many times. The chain employs TRBV11-2 and TRBJ2-7; 8 bases are a match to TRBD1. The CDR3 has 12 amino acids. The V segment lost 3 bases and the J segment 5 bases; nucleotides outside the gene matches: 0. Germline CDR1 and CDR2: SGHAT and FQNNGV. Here the CDR3 reads CASSLDRDEQYF. The DNA for the CDR3 is TGTGCCAGCAGCTTGGACAGGGACGAGCAGTACTTC.